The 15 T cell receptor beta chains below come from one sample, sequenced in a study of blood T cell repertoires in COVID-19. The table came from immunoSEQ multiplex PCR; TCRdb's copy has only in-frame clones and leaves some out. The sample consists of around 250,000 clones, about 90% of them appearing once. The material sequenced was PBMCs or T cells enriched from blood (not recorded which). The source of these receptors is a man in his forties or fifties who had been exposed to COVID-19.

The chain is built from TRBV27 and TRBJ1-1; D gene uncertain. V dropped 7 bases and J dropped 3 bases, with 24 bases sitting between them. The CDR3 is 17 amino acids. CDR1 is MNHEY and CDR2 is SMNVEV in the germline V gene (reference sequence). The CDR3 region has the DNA TGTGCCAGCACGAGGGTAATAGATTCGGAAAGGGACACTGAAGCTTTCTTT. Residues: CASTRVIDSERDTEAFF.

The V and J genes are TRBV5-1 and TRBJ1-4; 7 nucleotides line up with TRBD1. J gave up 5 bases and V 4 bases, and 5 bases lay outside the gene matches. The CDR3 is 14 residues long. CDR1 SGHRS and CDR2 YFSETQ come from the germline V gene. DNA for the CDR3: TGCGCCAGCAGCCTCGACAGGGTAAATGAAAAACTGTTTTTT. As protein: CASSLDRVNEKLFF.

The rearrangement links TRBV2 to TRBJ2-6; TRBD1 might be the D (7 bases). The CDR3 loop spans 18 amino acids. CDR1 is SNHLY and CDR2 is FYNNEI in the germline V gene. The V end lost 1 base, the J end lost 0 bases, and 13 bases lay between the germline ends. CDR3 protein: CASSEGAGGTSGANVLTF. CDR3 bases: TGTGCCAGCAGTGAAGGTGCAGGGGGGACCTCTGGGGCCAACGTCCTGACTTTC.

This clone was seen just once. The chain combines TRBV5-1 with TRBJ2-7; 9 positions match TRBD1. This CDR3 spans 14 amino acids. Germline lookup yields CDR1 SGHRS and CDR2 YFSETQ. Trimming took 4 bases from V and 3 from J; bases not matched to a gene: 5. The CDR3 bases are TGCGCCAGCAGCGGGGGGACAGGGAGCTACGAGCAGTACTTC. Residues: CASSGGTGSYEQYF.

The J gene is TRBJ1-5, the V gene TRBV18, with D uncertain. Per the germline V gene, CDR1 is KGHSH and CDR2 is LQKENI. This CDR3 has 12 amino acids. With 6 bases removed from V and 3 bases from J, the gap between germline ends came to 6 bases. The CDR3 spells CASSLFNQPQHF. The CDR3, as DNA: TGTGCCAGCTCCCTATTCAATCAGCCCCAGCATTTT.

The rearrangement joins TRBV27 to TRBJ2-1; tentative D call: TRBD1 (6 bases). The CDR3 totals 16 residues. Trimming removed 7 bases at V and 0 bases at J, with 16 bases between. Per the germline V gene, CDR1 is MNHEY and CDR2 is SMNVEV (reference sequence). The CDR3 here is CASNSRDTSSYNEQFF. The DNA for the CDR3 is TGTGCCAGCAACTCCCGGGACACGAGCTCCTACAATGAGCAGTTCTTC.

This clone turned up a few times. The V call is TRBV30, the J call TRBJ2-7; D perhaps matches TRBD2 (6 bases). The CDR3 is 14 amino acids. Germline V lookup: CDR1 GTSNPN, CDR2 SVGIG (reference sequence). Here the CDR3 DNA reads TGTGCTCGTCGGAAACGAGGGAGGAGCGACGAGCAGTACGTC. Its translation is CARRKRGRSDEQYV.

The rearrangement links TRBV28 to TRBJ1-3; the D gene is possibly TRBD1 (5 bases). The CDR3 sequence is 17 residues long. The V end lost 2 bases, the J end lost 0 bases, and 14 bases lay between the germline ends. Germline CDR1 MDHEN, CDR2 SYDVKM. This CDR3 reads CASSLIGAQNSGNTIYF. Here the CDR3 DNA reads TGTGCCAGCAGTTTAATAGGGGCGCAAAACTCTGGAAACACCATATATTTT.

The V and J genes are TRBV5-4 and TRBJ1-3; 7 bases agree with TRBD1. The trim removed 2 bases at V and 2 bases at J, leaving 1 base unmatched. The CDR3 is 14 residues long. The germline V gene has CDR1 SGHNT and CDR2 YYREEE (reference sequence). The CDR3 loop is CASSFDRAGNTIYF. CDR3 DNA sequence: TGTGCCAGCAGCTTCGACAGGGCTGGAAACACCATATATTTT. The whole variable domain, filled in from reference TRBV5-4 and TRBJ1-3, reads ETGVTQSPTHLIKTRGQQVTLRCSSQSGHNTVSWYQQALGQGPQFIFQYYREEENGRGNFPPRFSGLQFPNYSSELNVNALELDDSALYLCASSFDRAGNTIYFGEGSWLTVV.

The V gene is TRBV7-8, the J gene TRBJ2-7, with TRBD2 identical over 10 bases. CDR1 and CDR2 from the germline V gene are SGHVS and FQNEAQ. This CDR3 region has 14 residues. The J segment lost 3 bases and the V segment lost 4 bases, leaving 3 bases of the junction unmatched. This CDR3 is CASSSRTSGYEQYF. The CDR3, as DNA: TGTGCCAGCAGCTCCAGGACTAGCGGCTACGAGCAGTACTTC.

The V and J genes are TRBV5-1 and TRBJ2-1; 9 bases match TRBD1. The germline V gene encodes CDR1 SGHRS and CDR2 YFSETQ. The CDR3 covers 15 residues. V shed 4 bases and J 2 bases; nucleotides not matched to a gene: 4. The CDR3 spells CASSPGTGTYNEQFF. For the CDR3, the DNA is TGCGCCAGCAGCCCCGGGACAGGGACCTACAATGAGCAGTTCTTC.

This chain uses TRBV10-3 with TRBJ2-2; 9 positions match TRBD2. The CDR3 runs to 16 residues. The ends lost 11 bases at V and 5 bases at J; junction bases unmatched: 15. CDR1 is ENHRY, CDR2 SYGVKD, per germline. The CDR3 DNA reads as TGTGCCTCGACCCCGCAACGCGGGGGGGGGACCGGGGAGCTGTTTTTT. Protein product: CASTPQRGGGTGELFF.

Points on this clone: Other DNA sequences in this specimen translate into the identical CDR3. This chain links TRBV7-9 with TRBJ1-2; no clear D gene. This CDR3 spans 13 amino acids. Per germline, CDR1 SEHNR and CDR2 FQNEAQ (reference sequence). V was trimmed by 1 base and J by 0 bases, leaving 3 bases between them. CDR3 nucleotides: TGTGCCAGCAGCTTAGGAGCTAACTATGGCTACACCTTC. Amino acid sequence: CASSLGANYGYTF.

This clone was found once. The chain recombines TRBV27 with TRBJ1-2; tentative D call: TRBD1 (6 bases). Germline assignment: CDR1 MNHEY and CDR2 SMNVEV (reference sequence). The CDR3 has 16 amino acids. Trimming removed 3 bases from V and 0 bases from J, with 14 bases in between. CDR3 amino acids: CASSFSYRDPNYGYTF. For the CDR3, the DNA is TGTGCCAGCAGTTTTTCTTACAGGGATCCTAACTATGGCTACACCTTC.

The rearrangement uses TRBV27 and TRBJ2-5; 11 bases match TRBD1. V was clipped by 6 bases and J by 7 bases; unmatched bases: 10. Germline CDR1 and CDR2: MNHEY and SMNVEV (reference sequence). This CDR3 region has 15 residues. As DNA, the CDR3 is TGTGCCAGCAGACAAGCCGGGACAGGGGGTGTGACCCAGTACTTC. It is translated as CASRQAGTGGVTQYF.